The rows below give T cell receptor beta chains drawn from one sample of a study of control samples from healthy donors and cancer patients. Sequencing was performed with immunoSEQ multiplex PCR; in TCRdb, only in-frame clones are kept and a portion is missing. This sample carries about 84,000 clones, 90% to 95% of them seen once, and the ten largest clones take around 16%. The sample taken for sequencing was blood. The source of these receptors is a young man in good health. Both conserved end residues are part of each CDR3. Fields, in order: V gene, clone size, D gene, J gene, CDR3 protein, CDR3 DNA. The D gene is left open where the match is weak. Expanded clones are given a class, and other clones once, few, many or no size at all.

v_gene: TRBV7-9
abundance: .
d_gene: .
j_gene: TRBJ1-5
CDR3aa: CASSYNNQPQHF
CDR3nt: TGTGCCAGCAGCTATAATAATCAGCCCCAGCATTTT

v_gene: TRBV7-9
abundance: .
d_gene: .
j_gene: TRBJ1-2
CDR3aa: CASSRPGGARGYTF
CDR3nt: TGTGCCAGCAGCCGCCCGGGGGGGGCGCGTGGCTACACCTTC

v_gene: TRBV24-1
abundance: .
d_gene: TRBD2
j_gene: TRBJ2-5
CDR3aa: CATSATSGRRETQYF
CDR3nt: TGTGCCACCAGTGCAACTAGCGGGAGGAGGGAGACCCAGTACTTC

v_gene: TRBV28
abundance: .
d_gene: TRBD2
j_gene: TRBJ2-3
CDR3aa: CASSPGGRRTSTDTQYF
CDR3nt: TGTGCCAGCAGTCCGGGGGGGCGAAGGACTAGCACAGATACGCAGTATTTT

v_gene: TRBV30
abundance: .
d_gene: .
j_gene: TRBJ2-1
CDR3aa: CAWTPGPYNEQFF
CDR3nt: TGTGCCTGGACGCCTGGACCTTACAATGAGCAGTTCTTC

v_gene: TRBV7-9
abundance: once
d_gene: TRBD2
j_gene: TRBJ2-7
CDR3aa: CASSLMGGDRLSYEQYF
CDR3nt: TGTGCCAGCAGCTTAATGGGGGGGGACCGACTCTCCTACGAGCAGTACTTC

v_gene: TRBV24-1
abundance: .
d_gene: .
j_gene: TRBJ2-7
CDR3aa: CATSDSPGAEQYF
CDR3nt: TGTGCCACCAGTGATTCGCCCGGGGCGGAGCAGTACTTC

v_gene: TRBV28
abundance: .
d_gene: TRBD1
j_gene: TRBJ2-7
CDR3aa: CASTQGHRGYF
CDR3nt: TGTGCCAGCACCCAGGGGCACAGGGGTTACTTC

v_gene: TRBV30
abundance: once
d_gene: .
j_gene: TRBJ1-1
CDR3aa: CAWSVDRNTEAFF
CDR3nt: TGTGCCTGGAGTGTAGACAGGAACACTGAAGCTTTCTTT

v_gene: TRBV5-4
abundance: .
d_gene: TRBD1
j_gene: TRBJ2-1
CDR3aa: CASSFPGQGLDEQFF
CDR3nt: TGTGCCAGCAGCTTTCCGGGACAGGGGTTGGATGAGCAGTTCTTC

v_gene: TRBV6-5
abundance: .
d_gene: .
j_gene: TRBJ1-4
CDR3aa: CATAWGRANEKLFF
CDR3nt: TGTGCCACCGCCTGGGGGCGGGCTAATGAAAAACTGTTTTTT

v_gene: TRBV5-1
abundance: once
d_gene: .
j_gene: TRBJ1-2
CDR3aa: CASSLYEKHGYTF
CDR3nt: TGCGCCAGCAGCTTGTATGAAAAGCATGGCTACACCTTC

v_gene: TRBV19
abundance: .
d_gene: .
j_gene: TRBJ1-2
CDR3aa: CASTRAEGGNYGYTF
CDR3nt: TGTGCCAGTACGCGCGCGGAAGGGGGGAACTATGGCTACACCTTC

v_gene: TRBV5-4
abundance: .
d_gene: TRBD2
j_gene: TRBJ2-7
CDR3aa: CASSLKRENRGYEQYF
CDR3nt: TGTGCCAGCAGCTTAAAGCGGGAGAATAGAGGGTACGAGCAGTACTTC

v_gene: TRBV6-5
abundance: .
d_gene: TRBD1
j_gene: TRBJ2-7
CDR3aa: CASSYSRQGLREQYF
CDR3nt: TGTGCCAGCAGTTACTCGAGACAGGGATTGAGGGAGCAGTACTTC

v_gene: TRBV7-3
abundance: .
d_gene: .
j_gene: TRBJ2-7
CDR3aa: CASSLGNGPYEQYF
CDR3nt: TGTGCCAGCAGCTTAGGCAACGGCCCCTACGAGCAGTACTTC

v_gene: TRBV28
abundance: .
d_gene: .
j_gene: TRBJ1-1
CDR3aa: CASSFGGVRTEAFF
CDR3nt: TGTGCCAGCAGTTTTGGGGGTGTGAGAACTGAAGCTTTCTTT

v_gene: TRBV7-6
abundance: .
d_gene: .
j_gene: TRBJ2-5
CDR3aa: CASSLAPSQETQYF
CDR3nt: TGTGCCAGCAGCTTAGCCCCCTCCCAAGAGACCCAGTACTTC

v_gene: TRBV14
abundance: .
d_gene: .
j_gene: TRBJ2-1
CDR3aa: CASSQAAGLYNEQFF
CDR3nt: TGTGCCAGCAGCCAAGCGGCAGGCCTCTACAATGAGCAGTTCTTC

v_gene: TRBV7-7
abundance: once
d_gene: .
j_gene: TRBJ2-7
CDR3aa: CASSYSRPGTRTYEQYF
CDR3nt: TGTGCCAGCAGCTATAGTAGGCCGGGAACACGGACCTACGAGCAGTACTTC

v_gene: TRBV5-5
abundance: .
d_gene: .
j_gene: TRBJ1-3
CDR3aa: CASSLGQPSSGNTIYF
CDR3nt: TGTGCCAGCAGCTTGGGCCAGCCGAGCTCTGGAAACACCATATATTTT

v_gene: TRBV19
abundance: .
d_gene: TRBD1
j_gene: TRBJ1-2
CDR3aa: CASSTQRQGKNGYTF
CDR3nt: TGTGCCAGTAGTACCCAAAGACAGGGTAAGAATGGCTACACCTTC

v_gene: TRBV7-9
abundance: .
d_gene: .
j_gene: TRBJ1-5
CDR3aa: CASSLGRDGYNQPQHF
CDR3nt: TGTGCCAGCAGCTTAGGTCGGGACGGATACAATCAGCCCCAGCATTTT

v_gene: TRBV27
abundance: .
d_gene: .
j_gene: TRBJ1-4
CDR3aa: CASRPTISNEKLFF
CDR3nt: TGTGCCAGCCGCCCGACAATCTCCAATGAAAAACTGTTTTTT

v_gene: TRBV5-1
abundance: .
d_gene: TRBD1
j_gene: TRBJ1-2
CDR3aa: CASSLGTGAGDGYTF
CDR3nt: TGCGCCAGCAGCTTGGGGACAGGAGCGGGGGATGGCTACACCTTC

v_gene: TRBV19
abundance: .
d_gene: .
j_gene: TRBJ2-7
CDR3aa: CASSTSWLGRSYEQYF
CDR3nt: TGTGCCAGTAGTACCTCTTGGTTGGGACGCTCCTACGAGCAGTACTTC

v_gene: TRBV19
abundance: .
d_gene: TRBD1
j_gene: TRBJ1-2
CDR3aa: CASSIPRTGVNYGYTF
CDR3nt: TGTGCCAGTAGTATACCCCGGACAGGAGTAAACTATGGCTACACCTTC

v_gene: TRBV27
abundance: .
d_gene: .
j_gene: TRBJ1-6
CDR3aa: CASSLEARVNSPLHF
CDR3nt: TGTGCCAGCAGTTTAGAAGCTCGGGTTAATTCACCCCTCCACTTT

v_gene: TRBV5-6
abundance: .
d_gene: .
j_gene: TRBJ2-5
CDR3aa: CASSIAGSQETQYF
CDR3nt: TGTGCCAGCAGTATTGCCGGGTCCCAAGAGACCCAGTACTTC

v_gene: TRBV12-5
abundance: once
d_gene: .
j_gene: TRBJ1-5
CDR3aa: CASGLGHNNQPQHF
CDR3nt: TGTGCTAGTGGTTTGGGACACAATAATCAGCCCCAGCATTTT

v_gene: TRBV3-1/TRBV3-2
abundance: .
d_gene: .
j_gene: TRBJ1-1
CDR3aa: CASSLGTLNTEAFF
CDR3nt: TGTGCCAGCAGCCTCGGGACATTGAACACTGAAGCTTTCTTT

v_gene: TRBV10-3
abundance: .
d_gene: TRBD2
j_gene: TRBJ2-3
CDR3aa: CAISEYLAGGPTDTQYF
CDR3nt: TGTGCCATCAGTGAATATTTAGCGGGAGGGCCCACAGATACGCAGTATTTT

v_gene: TRBV6-1
abundance: few
d_gene: .
j_gene: TRBJ2-1
CDR3aa: CASRPGRAYNEQFF
CDR3nt: TGTGCCAGCAGGCCCGGTAGGGCATACAATGAGCAGTTCTTC

v_gene: TRBV19
abundance: .
d_gene: TRBD1
j_gene: TRBJ2-7
CDR3aa: CASSPGTAKFYEQYF
CDR3nt: TGTGCCAGTAGTCCCGGGACAGCAAAATTCTACGAGCAGTACTTC

v_gene: TRBV10-2
abundance: .
d_gene: TRBD1
j_gene: TRBJ1-5
CDR3aa: CASSEQGYQPQHF
CDR3nt: TGCGCCAGCAGTGAACAGGGGTATCAGCCCCAGCATTTT

v_gene: TRBV6-5
abundance: .
d_gene: TRBD1
j_gene: TRBJ2-3
CDR3aa: CASSQGAWGTDTQYF
CDR3nt: TGTGCCAGCAGTCAGGGGGCATGGGGCACAGATACGCAGTATTTT

v_gene: TRBV28
abundance: .
d_gene: TRBD2
j_gene: TRBJ2-3
CDR3aa: CASSPPPAGGTDTQYF
CDR3nt: TGTGCCAGCAGTCCCCCCCCCGCGGGGGGCACAGATACGCAGTATTTT

v_gene: TRBV5-1
abundance: .
d_gene: TRBD2
j_gene: TRBJ2-3
CDR3aa: CASSLVAGGGTDTQYF
CDR3nt: TGCGCCAGCAGCTTGGTAGCGGGAGGCGGCACAGATACGCAGTATTTT

v_gene: TRBV27
abundance: .
d_gene: .
j_gene: TRBJ2-7
CDR3aa: CASSTKYEQYF
CDR3nt: TGTGCCAGCAGTACGAAATACGAGCAGTACTTC

v_gene: TRBV9
abundance: .
d_gene: .
j_gene: TRBJ2-7
CDR3aa: CASSVRASAAEQYF
CDR3nt: TGTGCCAGCAGCGTAAGGGCTAGCGCCGCCGAGCAGTACTTC

v_gene: TRBV27
abundance: .
d_gene: .
j_gene: TRBJ2-1
CDR3aa: CAQTLESYNEQFF
CDR3nt: TGTGCCCAAACGCTGGAGTCATACAATGAGCAGTTCTTC

v_gene: TRBV28
abundance: .
d_gene: .
j_gene: TRBJ2-2
CDR3aa: CASSLAGRRNTGELFF
CDR3nt: TGTGCCAGCAGCCTCGCTGGACGGAGAAACACCGGGGAGCTGTTTTTT